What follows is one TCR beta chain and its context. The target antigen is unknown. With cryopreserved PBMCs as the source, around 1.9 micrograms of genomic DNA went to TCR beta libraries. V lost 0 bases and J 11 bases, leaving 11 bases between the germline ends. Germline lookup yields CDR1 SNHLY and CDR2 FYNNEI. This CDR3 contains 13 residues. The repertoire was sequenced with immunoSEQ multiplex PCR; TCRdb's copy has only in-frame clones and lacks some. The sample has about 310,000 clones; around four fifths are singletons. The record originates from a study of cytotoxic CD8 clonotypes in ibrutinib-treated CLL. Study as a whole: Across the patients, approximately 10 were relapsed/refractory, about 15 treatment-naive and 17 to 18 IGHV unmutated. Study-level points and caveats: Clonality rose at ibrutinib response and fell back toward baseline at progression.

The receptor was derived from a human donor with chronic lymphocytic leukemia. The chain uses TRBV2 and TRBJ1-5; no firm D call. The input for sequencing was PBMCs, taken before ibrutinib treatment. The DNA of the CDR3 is TGTGCCAGCAGTGAAGCGACGTTTCGGGCCCAGCATTTT. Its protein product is CASSEATFRAQHF.